Listed here are 8 T cell receptor beta chains from one sample, sequenced in a study of cytomegalovirus exposure and HLA in healthy donors. Data came from immunoSEQ multiplex PCR; TCRdb stores just in-frame clones and leaves some out. Seen here are roughly 98,000 clones, roughly 90% observed once, and the top ten hold approximately 6.3%. The sequencing input was PBMCs. These receptors were obtained from a man in his late teens or twenties in good health and CMV-seropositive.

V usage is TRBV5-4 and J usage is TRBJ2-1, with 11 bases matching TRBD2. The V segment lost 4 bases and the J segment 4 bases; nucleotides outside the gene matches: 7. This CDR3 region has 16 residues. Germline V CDR1 and CDR2: SGHNT, YYREEE (reference sequence). The CDR3 nucleotides are TGTGCCAGCAGCCCCAACCTAGCGGGGGGATACAATGAGCAGTTCTTC. It is translated as CASSPNLAGGYNEQFF. The full variable domain, with the rest looked up from reference TRBV5-4 and TRBJ2-1, is ETGVTQSPTHLIKTRGQQVTLRCSSQSGHNTVSWYQQALGQGPQFIFQYYREEENGRGNFPPRFSGLQFPNYSSELNVNALELDDSALYLCASSPNLAGGYNEQFFGPGTRLTVL.

This rearrangement joins TRBV29-1 to TRBJ1-2; D is uncertain. The germline CDR1 and CDR2 sequences are SQVTM and ANQGSEA. Trimming pared 4 bases from V and 6 bases from J, leaving 9 bases between. CDR3 length equals 11 residues. CDR3 coding DNA: TGCAGCGTTGTAATCCTAAATGGCTACACCTTC. Amino acids: CSVVILNGYTF.

The sample holds a few counts of this clone. V gene TRBV5-1 combines with J gene TRBJ2-7, with D possibly being TRBD1 (6 bases). The CDR3 covers 16 residues. Trimming pared 0 bases from V and 2 bases from J, leaving 15 bases between. The germline gives CDR1 SGHRS, CDR2 YFSETQ. The CDR3 loop is CASSLGGQQGTYEQYF. The CDR3 DNA reads as TGCGCCAGCAGCTTGGGGGGTCAACAGGGTACCTACGAGCAGTACTTC.

This chain connects TRBV5-6 to TRBJ1-3, with D possibly matching TRBD1 (5 bases). Trimming stripped 4 bases from V and 2 bases from J, with 19 bases between. The CDR3 contains 17 residues. Germline loops: CDR1 SGHDT, CDR2 YYEEEE. In DNA form, the CDR3 reads TGTGCCAGCAGCCATCTTCGGAGGGGTTATCCTGGAAACACCATATATTTT. Translated: CASSHLRRGYPGNTIYF. Full variable domain (rest looked up from reference TRBV5-6 and TRBJ1-3): DAGVTQSPTHLIKTRGQQVTLRCSPKSGHDTVSWYQQALGQGPQFIFQYYEEEERQRGNFPDRFSGHQFPNYSSELNVNALLLGDSALYLCASSHLRRGYPGNTIYFGEGSWLTVV.

V is TRBV29-1 and J is TRBJ2-7; TRBD2 aligns across 9 bases. The CDR3 spans 13 residues. Trimming cost V 4 bases and J 5 bases; bases outside gene matches: 6. Germline V gene data show CDR1 as SQVTM and CDR2 as ANQGSEA. The CDR3 reads CSVVGGGGNEQYF. DNA of the CDR3: TGCAGCGTTGTTGGCGGGGGGGGCAACGAGCAGTACTTC.

The chain joins TRBV18 to TRBJ1-2; no clear D. This CDR3 has 16 residues. The V gene's germline CDR1 is KGHSH and CDR2 LQKENI. V was trimmed by 3 bases and J by 4 bases, leaving 18 bases between them. The CDR3 DNA reads as TGTGCCAGCTCACCTAATGACGTCAGCGGATCCTATGGCTACACCTTC. Its translation: CASSPNDVSGSYGYTF. Complete variable domain (other parts from reference TRBV18 and TRBJ1-2): NAGVMQNPRHLVRRRGQEARLRCSPMKGHSHVYWYRQLPEEGLKFMVYLQKENIIDESGMPKERFSAEFPKEGPSILRIQQVVRGDSAAYFCASSPNDVSGSYGYTFGSGTRLTVV.

This clone was picked up one time. The chain recombines TRBV9 with TRBJ2-2; maybe TRBD2 (7 bases). CDR3 length: 15 residues. Deletions cut 0 bases from V and 6 bases from J, with 12 bases between. CDR1 SGDLS and CDR2 YYNGEE come from the germline V gene. The CDR3 sequence is CASSVAGGQSGELFF. CDR3 in DNA: TGTGCCAGCAGCGTAGCGGGGGGCCAGTCCGGGGAGCTGTTTTTT. The full variable domain, with the rest looked up from reference TRBV9 and TRBJ2-2, is DSGVTQTPKHLITATGQRVTLRCSPRSGDLSVYWYQQSLDQGLQFLIQYYNGEERAKGNILERFSAQQFPDLHSELNLSSLELGDSALYFCASSVAGGQSGELFFGEGSRLTVL.

The J gene is TRBJ2-5, the V gene TRBV29-1; tentative D call: TRBD2 (6 bases). Looked up from germline, CDR1 is SQVTM and CDR2 is ANQGSEA. This CDR3 comprises 13 residues. V lost 7 bases, J lost 5 bases, and 17 bases lay in between. The CDR3 reads CSGRGILGETQYF. The CDR3 DNA sequence: TGCAGCGGTCGGGGGATCCTGGGTGAGACCCAGTACTTC.